The clone carrying this TCR beta chain was seen more than once but under ten times. The sample is drawn from a study of patients and donors after allogeneic stem cell transplantation. The CDR3 covers 17 residues. The germline V gene encodes CDR1 MNHEY and CDR2 SMNVEV (reference sequence). The V and J ends lost 1 base and 3 bases respectively, with 18 bases between them. TCRdb recomputed calls from the RT-PCR reads with MiXCR, one row per CDR3 protein. This sample has approximately 200,000 distinct CDR3 sequences, with less than 50% found just once. The receptor was derived from a human donor who was either an allogeneic HSCT recipient or a stem cell or donor lymphocyte infusion donor (not recorded which). It is not recorded whose cells these are; they may come from a transplant donor. The source material was blood, either unsorted or a sorted T cell fraction (not recorded which). The V gene is TRBV27, the J gene TRBJ1-2; a weak D match, TRBD1 (6 bases). The CDR3 spells CASSLYAINREDYGYTF. The CDR3 region has the DNA TGTGCCAGCAGTTTATACGCCATCAACAGGGAGGACTATGGCTACACCTTC.